Presented here are 26 T cell receptor beta chains from one specimen sequenced in a study of CXCR3-negative and CXCR3-positive naive CD8 T cells. Libraries were UMI-labeled 5' RACE TRB cDNA. TCRdb re-called the 5' RACE reads and gives one entry per CDR3 protein, without DNA. Its clone listing holds tens of thousands of distinct CDR3 sequences. The sample taken for sequencing was memory CD8+ T cells from blood. These receptors were collected from a human donor in good health. Some clones in this sample may be carry-over from other donors' samples.

The chain joins TRBV29-1 to TRBJ2-1; TCRdb selects TRBD2, and the lack of DNA leaves this call unchecked. The CDR3 contains 12 residues. Germline lookup yields CDR1 SQVTM and CDR2 ANQGSEA. CDR3 sequence: CSVVGSYNEQFF.

This rearrangement joins TRBV29-1 to TRBJ2-2; TCRdb indicates TRBD1, and absent DNA this call remains unverified. CDR3 size: 13 residues. The germline gives CDR1 SQVTM, CDR2 ANQGSEA. This chain's CDR3 is CSVPGVNTGELFF.

The J gene is TRBJ2-3, the V gene TRBV9. The CDR3 is 13 amino acids. Germline CDR1 reads SGDLS; CDR2 reads YYNGEE. The CDR3 protein is CASSVGHTDTQYF.

The chain carries TRBV2 and TRBJ1-1; TCRdb designates TRBD1, a call that cannot be tested without DNA. Germline CDR1 is SNHLY and CDR2 is FYNNEI. The CDR3 is 16 residues long. CDR3 protein: CASSDGTGVMNTEAFF.

This rearrangement joins TRBV6-2 or TRBV6-3 to TRBJ1-5. The germline gives CDR1 MNHEY, CDR2 SVGEGT. The CDR3 loop spans 16 amino acids. CDR3 region: CASSYSPDPPNQPQHF.

The rearrangement links TRBV12-3 or TRBV12-4 to TRBJ1-2. This CDR3 is 14 amino acids long. The CDR3 protein is CASSLLGPDLGYTF.

J is TRBJ1-2 and V is TRBV5-1; the TCRdb call, TRBD1, lacks DNA for checking. The germline CDR1 and CDR2 sequences are SGHRS and YFSETQ. The CDR3 runs 13 residues. The CDR3 protein is CASQEQGSYGYTF.

The V and J genes are TRBV6-6 and TRBJ2-2; TCRdb returns TRBD1, unconfirmable since there is no DNA. The CDR3 totals 15 residues. Germline CDR1 MNHNY, CDR2 SVGAGI (reference sequence). The CDR3 here is CASRGTNANTGELFF.

The chain employs TRBV14 and TRBJ1-1; TCRdb indicates TRBD1, and absent DNA this call remains unverified. The CDR3 contains 14 residues. Per germline, CDR1 SGHDN and CDR2 FVKESK. This CDR3 is CASSQDVEGREAFF.

This rearrangement joins TRBV27 to TRBJ2-7; TCRdb indicates TRBD2, and absent DNA this call remains unverified. Germline lookup yields CDR1 MNHEY and CDR2 SMNVEV (reference sequence). The CDR3 consists of 13 residues. The CDR3: CASGGTARYEQYF.

The chain recombines TRBV5-1 with TRBJ2-7. The CDR3 is made up of 14 amino acids. Germline V lookup: CDR1 SGHRS, CDR2 YFSETQ. The CDR3 is CASSIEGFWYEQYF.

The CDR3 protein is CASSLGYEQYF. The chain links TRBV5-1 to TRBJ2-7. The CDR3 covers 11 residues. CDR1 SGHRS and CDR2 YFSETQ come from the germline V gene.

The V call is TRBV20-1, the J call TRBJ2-2; the D gene TCRdb calls, TRBD2, cannot be checked with no DNA. The CDR3 is made up of 14 amino acids. Germline V gene lookup returns CDR1 DFQATT and CDR2 SNEGSKA (reference sequence). The CDR3 sequence is CSASQGGPLGELFF.

The V call is TRBV29-1, the J call TRBJ2-7; TCRdb returns TRBD1, unconfirmable since there is no DNA. The CDR3 has 12 amino acids. Germline CDR1 reads SQVTM; CDR2 reads ANQGSEA. The CDR3 sequence: CSATQGFNEQYF.

This rearrangement joins TRBV5-1 to TRBJ1-5; TCRdb designates TRBD1, a call that cannot be tested without DNA. The CDR3 is 15 residues long. Germline lookup yields CDR1 SGHRS and CDR2 YFSETQ. The CDR3 spells CASSWGQGGNQPQHF. Looking up the rest from reference TRBV5-1 and TRBJ1-5 gives the full variable domain: KAGVTQTPRYLIKTRGQQVTLSCSPISGHRSVSWYQQTPGQGLQFLFEYFSETQRNKGNFPGRFSGRQFSNSRSEMNVSTLELGDSALYLCASSWGQGGNQPQHFGDGTRLSIL.

J is TRBJ2-3 and V is TRBV4-2. The germline V gene has CDR1 LGHNA and CDR2 YNFKEQ. This CDR3 is built from 15 residues. The CDR3: CASSIRSDGTGTQYF.

The rearrangement links TRBV7-9 to TRBJ1-4; lacking DNA, the TRBD1 call made by TCRdb goes unchecked. The CDR3 has 11 amino acids. Per the germline V gene, CDR1 is SEHNR and CDR2 is FQNEAQ (reference sequence). CDR3 sequence reads: CASSPLWDLFF.

The chain recombines TRBV7-6 with TRBJ2-7; TCRdb indicates TRBD1, and absent DNA this call remains unverified. This CDR3 contains 16 residues. Per germline, CDR1 SGHVS and CDR2 FNYEAQ. CDR3 protein: CASSPMPGQVTYEQYF.

The V gene is TRBV6-6, the J gene TRBJ2-1; absent DNA, TCRdb's TRBD2 call cannot be checked. The CDR3 has 14 residues. CDR1 and CDR2 (germline): MNHNY, SVGAGI (reference sequence). CDR3: CASRSSGGYNEQFF.

This sequence joins TRBV29-1 and TRBJ2-7. The CDR3 spans 14 residues. CDR1 SQVTM and CDR2 ANQGSEA come from the germline V gene. The CDR3 protein is CSVEDWQGSYEQYF.

This chain joins TRBV20-1 and TRBJ1-1; TCRdb reports TRBD1, a call that lacks DNA to check it against. The CDR3 spans 15 residues. Germline values: CDR1 DFQATT, CDR2 SNEGSKA (reference sequence). CDR3 amino acids: CSARLPDRSNTEAFF.

This chain joins TRBV28 and TRBJ1-5. Germline assignment: CDR1 MDHEN and CDR2 SYDVKM. The CDR3 consists of 15 residues. The CDR3 region is CASSLGQGGNQPQHF.

The chain combines TRBV7-3 with TRBJ2-1; TCRdb gives TRBD1 as the D gene, but with no DNA this cannot be confirmed. Germline CDR1 is SGHTA and CDR2 is FQGTGA. This CDR3 is built from 15 residues. The CDR3 is CASSLLGGGTNEQFF.

This sequence joins TRBV27 and TRBJ2-7; checking the TCRdb D call of TRBD1 is not possible without DNA. The CDR3 consists of 14 residues. CDR1 is MNHEY and CDR2 is SMNVEV in the germline V gene (reference sequence). This chain's CDR3 is CASSLSGQTYEQYF.

The rearrangement links TRBV5-1 to TRBJ2-1. In germline, CDR1 is SGHRS, CDR2 YFSETQ. The CDR3 is 12 residues long. The CDR3 here is CASSSLRNEQFF.

V gene TRBV14 combines with J gene TRBJ2-7. In germline, CDR1 is SGHDN, CDR2 FVKESK. The CDR3 runs 14 residues. The CDR3 spells CASSPTGDTYEQYF.